These 9 T cell receptor beta chains share one sample of origin, sequenced in a study of T-cell reconstitution after alpha-beta-depleted transplantation in children. TCRbeta library preparation incorporated unique molecular identifiers. TCRdb reanalysed the PCR reads using MiXCR and keeps one entry per CDR3 protein. The profile shows some 300,000 distinct CDR3 sequences, 10% of them singletons. Sequencing used PBMCs, obtained before TCRalphabeta/CD19-depleted stem cell transplant. These receptors originate from a boy younger than two with acute myeloid leukemia, due to receive a stem cell transplant.

This clonotype was counted ten times or more. DNA of the CDR3: TGTGCCAGCTCACAGGACAGGAGCTCCTACAATGAGCAGTTCTTC. This encodes CASSQDRSSYNEQFF. This chain links TRBV18 with TRBJ2-1; TRBD1 agrees at 7 bases. This CDR3 is built from 15 residues. Germline CDR1 and CDR2: KGHSH and LQKENI. Trimming removed 4 bases from V and 0 bases from J; junction bases left unmatched: 3.

The chain employs TRBV7-9 and TRBJ1-2; 7 bases are a match to TRBD1. The CDR3 is 13 residues long. Germline CDR1 and CDR2: SEHNR and FQNEAQ (reference sequence). The V and J ends lost 0 bases and 8 bases, in that order; junction bases with no gene match: 3. The DNA of the CDR3 is TGTGCCAGCAGCTTAGCTCAGGGGGACGGCTACACCTTC. Translating it yields CASSLAQGDGYTF.

The rearrangement links TRBV5-4 to TRBJ2-7, with D unresolved. Germline assignment: CDR1 SGHNT and CDR2 YYREEE (reference sequence). This CDR3 spans 13 amino acids. V lost 4 bases and J 0 bases, leaving 8 bases between the germline ends. CDR3 sequence: CASSHRDSYEQYF. In DNA, the CDR3 is TGTGCCAGCAGCCATAGGGACTCCTACGAGCAGTACTTC.

This clonotype occurred many times. V usage is TRBV7-8 and J usage is TRBJ2-1, with D possibly matching TRBD2 (6 bases). The CDR3 spans 15 residues. CDR1 and CDR2 from the germline V gene are SGHVS and FQNEAQ. Deletions cut 3 bases from V and 2 bases from J, with 11 bases between. Here the CDR3 reads CASSFWGDPYNEQFF. CDR3 bases: TGTGCCAGCAGCTTTTGGGGGGACCCCTACAATGAGCAGTTCTTC. The complete variable domain, with remaining parts taken from reference TRBV7-8 and TRBJ2-1, reads GAGVSQSPRYKVAKRGQDVALRCDPISGHVSLFWYQQALGQGPEFLTYFQNEAQLDKSGLPSDRFFAERPEGSVSTLKIQRTQQEDSAVYLCASSFWGDPYNEQFFGPGTRLTVL.

V is TRBV4-1 and J is TRBJ1-1; D might be TRBD1 (5 bases). This CDR3 has 15 residues. Trimming cost V 1 base and J 0 bases, with 9 bases left between them. Per the germline V gene, CDR1 is MGHRA and CDR2 is YSYEKL. The DNA for the CDR3 is TGCGCCAGCAGCCAAGGCGCCAGGGTGAACACTGAAGCTTTCTTT. This codes for CASSQGARVNTEAFF.

This clonotype has a count of ten or more. The chain joins TRBV15 to TRBJ2-7, with TRBD1 matching 8 bases. The germline CDR1 and CDR2 sequences are LNHNV and YYDKDF (reference sequence). The CDR3 totals 16 residues. V trimming: 3 bases; J trimming: 2 bases; junction bases outside the gene matches: 9. The CDR3 spells CATSSKFDRGPYEQYF. As DNA, the CDR3 is TGTGCCACCAGCAGCAAATTTGACAGGGGCCCCTACGAGCAGTACTTC.

Many counts were recorded for this clonotype. The chain employs TRBV2 and TRBJ1-5, with TRBD1 as a possible D gene (5 bases). The CDR3 sequence is 14 residues long. Trimming cost V 6 bases and J 6 bases, with 15 bases left between them. Germline V CDR1 and CDR2: SNHLY, FYNNEI. CDR3 coding DNA: TGTGCCAGCAGGGGAGGGGATGCGGTTCAGCCCCAGCATTTT. This translates into CASRGGDAVQPQHF.

This sequence joins TRBV9 and TRBJ2-7, with TRBD1 matching over 8 bases. This CDR3 spans 14 amino acids. V shed 3 bases and J 3 bases; nucleotides not matched to a gene: 5. The germline gives CDR1 SGDLS, CDR2 YYNGEE. This CDR3 reads CASSARDRNYEQYF. CDR3 DNA sequence: TGTGCCAGCAGCGCCCGGGACAGGAACTACGAGCAGTACTTC.

This clonotype was counted at least ten times. V gene TRBV7-3 combines with J gene TRBJ1-1; 7 positions agree with TRBD1. Losses at the gene ends were 6 bases for V and 5 bases for J; bases not matched to a gene: 9. This CDR3 has 14 residues. Germline V gene data show CDR1 as SGHTA and CDR2 as FQGTGA. CDR3 nucleotide sequence: TGTGCCAGCAGTGCAGGGGGTAGGGAAACTGAAGCTTTCTTT. Encoded protein: CASSAGGRETEAFF.